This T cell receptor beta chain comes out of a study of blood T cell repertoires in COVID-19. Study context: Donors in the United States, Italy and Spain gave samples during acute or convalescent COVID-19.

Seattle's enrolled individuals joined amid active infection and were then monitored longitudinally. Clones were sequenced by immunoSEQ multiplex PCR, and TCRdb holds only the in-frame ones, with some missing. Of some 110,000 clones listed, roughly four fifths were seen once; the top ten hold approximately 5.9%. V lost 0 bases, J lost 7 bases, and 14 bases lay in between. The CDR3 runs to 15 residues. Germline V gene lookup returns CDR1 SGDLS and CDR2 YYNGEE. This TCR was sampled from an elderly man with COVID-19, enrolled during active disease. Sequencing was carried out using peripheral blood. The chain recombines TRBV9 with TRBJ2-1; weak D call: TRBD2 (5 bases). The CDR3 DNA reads TGTGCCAGCAGCGTAGTGGGGAATAGAGGGAATGAGCAGTTCTTC. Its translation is CASSVVGNRGNEQFF. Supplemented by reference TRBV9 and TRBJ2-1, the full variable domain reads DSGVTQTPKHLITATGQRVTLRCSPRSGDLSVYWYQQSLDQGLQFLIQYYNGEERAKGNILERFSAQQFPDLHSELNLSSLELGDSALYFCASSVVGNRGNEQFFGPGTRLTVL.